This T cell receptor beta chain originates from a study of blood T cell repertoires in COVID-19. How the authors handled the data: By means of reference gene primer amplification, nucleated cell counts were estimated. Profiled with immunoSEQ multiplex PCR; TCRdb holds only in-frame clones, not every one. D and trimming were read from the DNA, whereas the V and J calls and clone size are those reported in that table. The sample carries about 180,000 clones, about four fifths recorded once. There are 13 residues in the CDR3. Trimming at V came to 6 bases and at J to 8 bases, leaving 3 bases not matched to a gene. Per the germline V gene, CDR1 is SGHVS and CDR2 is FQNEAQ.

Sequenced input: peripheral blood. The clonotype was recovered from a human donor in a cohort sampled during active COVID-19. The chain joins TRBV7-8 to TRBJ2-1; 11 nucleotides line up with TRBD2. CDR3 loop: CASSSGGAYEQFF. CDR3 nucleotides: TGTGCCAGCAGTAGCGGGGGGGCCTATGAGCAGTTCTTC.